The 23 T cell receptor beta chains in this list originate from one sample, sequenced in a study of OX40 agonist ivuxolimab in advanced cancers. This table comes from immunoSEQ multiplex PCR, and its TCRdb copy is limited to in-frame clones, with some not included. The repertoire consists of 75,000 to 95,000 clones, with around 87% occurring once and the leading ten covering about 4.5%. Sequencing used CD4+ or CD8+ T cells sorted from blood, obtained in a trial of the OX40 agonist ivuxolimab. Receptors were obtained from an adult with an advanced solid tumor such as melanoma, head and neck, liver or kidney cancer.

J is TRBJ1-5 and V is TRBV4-1, with D unclear. V lost 2 bases and J lost 0, with 14 bases in between. The CDR3 sequence is 17 residues long. Germline V gene data show CDR1 as MGHRA and CDR2 as YSYEKL. CDR3 loop: CASSQLHIVDSNQPQHF. The DNA for the CDR3 is TGCGCCAGCAGCCAACTCCACATAGTAGATAGCAATCAGCCCCAGCATTTT.

This chain connects TRBV5-4 to TRBJ1-2; the D is unclear. The CDR3 totals 14 residues. The germline V and J ends were trimmed by 0 bases and 4 bases, with 10 bases remaining between them. Germline V CDR1 and CDR2: SGHNT, YYREEE (reference sequence). The CDR3 reads CASSLDSEIYGYTF. In DNA, the CDR3 is TGTGCCAGCAGCTTGGATTCAGAAATCTATGGCTACACCTTC.

The V gene is TRBV7-2, the J gene TRBJ1-2, with no clear D. V dropped 7 bases and J dropped 6 bases, with 18 bases sitting between them. The CDR3 extends over 14 amino acids. The V gene's germline CDR1 is SGHTA and CDR2 FQGNSA. CDR3 amino acids: CASTNVWGIHGYTF. In nucleotides, the CDR3 is TGTGCCAGCACCAATGTTTGGGGTATCCATGGCTACACCTTC. Full variable domain (rest looked up from reference TRBV7-2 and TRBJ1-2): GAGVSQSPSNKVTEKGKDVELRCDPISGHTALYWYRQSLGQGLEFLIYFQGNSAPDKSGLPSDRFSAERTGGSVSTLTIQRTQQEDSAVYLCASTNVWGIHGYTFGSGTRLTVV.

The rearrangement uses TRBV28 and TRBJ1-1; 7 nucleotides align to TRBD1. The CDR3 spans 15 residues. The germline gives CDR1 MDHEN, CDR2 SYDVKM. V dropped 4 bases and J dropped 1; count of bases not matched to a gene: 6. CDR3 in amino acids: CASSSFGTANTEAFF. The CDR3 region has the DNA TGTGCCAGCAGTTCGTTTGGGACAGCGAACACTGAAGCTTTCTTT.

V gene TRBV2 combines with J gene TRBJ1-5; D remains unclear. In germline, CDR1 is SNHLY, CDR2 FYNNEI. CDR3 length equals 15 residues. Between the trimmed V and J ends, which lost 4 bases and 9 bases, there was a span of 19 bases. CDR3 nucleotides: TGTGCCAGCAGTGTGTCTAATCCGGAGAAGGGGCCCCAGCATTTT. Its protein product is CASSVSNPEKGPQHF.

The chain couples TRBV30 to TRBJ2-7, with 9 positions matching TRBD1. This CDR3 spans 11 amino acids. Germline V CDR1 and CDR2: GTSNPN, SVGIG (reference sequence). The V and J ends lost 8 bases and 5 bases, in that order; junction bases with no gene match: 4. The CDR3 protein is CAGDRADEQYV. Here the CDR3 DNA reads TGTGCCGGGGACAGGGCCGACGAGCAGTACGTC.

This rearrangement joins TRBV18 to TRBJ2-5; TRBD2 is a possible D gene (5 bases). The germline gives CDR1 KGHSH, CDR2 LQKENI. The CDR3 is 15 amino acids. With 1 base removed from V and 4 bases from J, the gap between germline ends came to 13 bases. For the CDR3, the DNA is TGTGCCAGCTCACCACAGATCGGGGTAGGAGAGACCCAGTACTTC. This gives the protein CASSPQIGVGETQYF. Filled out from reference TRBV18 and TRBJ2-5, the complete variable domain reads NAGVMQNPRHLVRRRGQEARLRCSPMKGHSHVYWYRQLPEEGLKFMVYLQKENIIDESGMPKERFSAEFPKEGPSILRIQQVVRGDSAAYFCASSPQIGVGETQYFGPGTRLLVL.

V and J are TRBV5-1 and TRBJ2-2; D is uncertain. CDR3 length: 13 amino acids. Germline V gives CDR1 SGHRS, CDR2 YFSETQ. The V end was cut by 2 bases, the J end by 5 bases, with 7 bases between. CDR3 amino acids: CASSFVGTGELFF. Written as DNA, the CDR3 is TGCGCCAGCAGCTTCGTCGGTACCGGGGAGCTGTTTTTT.

The rearrangement links TRBV5-1 to TRBJ2-5; weak D call: TRBD2 (6 bases). With 5 bases removed from V and 2 bases from J, the gap between germline ends came to 13 bases. This CDR3 region has 14 residues. The germline V gene encodes CDR1 SGHRS and CDR2 YFSETQ. CDR3 bases: TGCGCCAGCAGGGGACTGGGAAAGCAAGAGACCCAGTACTTC. As protein: CASRGLGKQETQYF.

This chain joins TRBV9 and TRBJ2-3; D is unresolved. V dropped 5 bases and J dropped 4 bases, with 11 bases sitting between them. Germline V CDR1 and CDR2: SGDLS, YYNGEE. This CDR3 contains 13 residues. CDR3 in DNA: TGTGCCAGCAGTGGCAGAGGCGCAGATACGCAGTATTTT. Its protein is CASSGRGADTQYF.

The CDR3 spells CASSDRTGAYGYTF. The CDR3 DNA is TGTGCCAGCTCGGACAGAACTGGGGCCTATGGCTACACCTTC. The chain recombines TRBV18 with TRBJ1-2, with D perhaps matching TRBD1 (6 bases). Germline V gene data show CDR1 as KGHSH and CDR2 as LQKENI. The CDR3 extends over 14 amino acids. V lost 6 bases and J lost 4, with 15 bases in between.

The chain carries TRBV6-5 and TRBJ2-3; 16 nucleotides align to TRBD2. The germline gives CDR1 MNHEY, CDR2 SVGAGI. Trimming removed 4 bases from V and 6 bases from J; junction bases left unmatched: 4. This CDR3 region has 16 residues. CDR3 nucleotides: TGTGCCAGCAGTTCCGGGACTAGCGGGAGGGCTGATACGCAGTATTTT. Translating gives CASSSGTSGRADTQYF.

The rearrangement links TRBV5-1 to TRBJ2-1; D perhaps matches TRBD2 (7 bases). V was pared by 3 bases and J by 4 bases, with 14 bases between. The CDR3 length is 15 residues. Germline V lookup: CDR1 SGHRS, CDR2 YFSETQ. In DNA, the CDR3 is TGCGCCAGCAGCTCGGGGGGCACCGAGTACAATGAGCAGTTCTTC. This gives the protein CASSSGGTEYNEQFF.

The chain employs TRBV30 and TRBJ1-1, with D possibly TRBD1 on 6 matching bases. Deletions cut 2 bases from V and 5 bases from J, with 12 bases between. Germline V lookup: CDR1 GTSNPN, CDR2 SVGIG (reference sequence). The CDR3 totals 13 residues. The chain's CDR3 is CAWSITGYTEAFF. In DNA form, the CDR3 reads TGTGCCTGGAGTATAACAGGGTATACTGAAGCTTTCTTT.

The J gene is TRBJ2-5, the V gene TRBV30, with TRBD1 matching over 12 bases. Germline V gene lookup returns CDR1 GTSNPN and CDR2 SVGIG (reference sequence). This CDR3 comprises 14 residues. The V gene end was trimmed by 8 bases and the J gene end by 3 bases; junction bases not matched to a gene: 7. In nucleotides, the CDR3 is TGTGCCGGGGGTGGGACAGGGGGCGAAGAGACCCAGTACTTC. As protein: CAGGGTGGEETQYF.

This rearrangement joins TRBV11-2 to TRBJ2-1; no reliable D call. The ends were cut back, 1 base at V and 6 bases at J, with 16 bases in the middle. This CDR3 is built from 16 residues. Germline V gives CDR1 SGHAT, CDR2 FQNNGV. CDR3 DNA: TGTGCCAGCAGCTTAGCAACCACGTACCCTTTCAATGAGCAGTTCTTC. This translates into CASSLATTYPFNEQFF.

V usage is TRBV4-3 and J usage is TRBJ2-1, with 12 bases identical to TRBD1. This CDR3 has 14 amino acids. Trimming cost V 3 bases and J 8 bases; bases outside gene matches: 2. Germline CDR1 LGHNA, CDR2 YSLEER. DNA for the CDR3: TGCGCCAGCAGCCAGGGACAGGGGGCGTATGAGCAGTTCTTC. Its translation is CASSQGQGAYEQFF.

The V and J genes are TRBV5-1 and TRBJ2-3, with 9 bases aligning to TRBD2. V was clipped by 3 bases and J by 2 bases; unmatched bases: 4. The germline V gene has CDR1 SGHRS and CDR2 YFSETQ. CDR3 size: 15 residues. The CDR3 protein is CASSSTSGFTDTQYF. CDR3 DNA: TGCGCCAGCAGCTCGACTAGCGGATTCACAGATACGCAGTATTTT.

The V gene is TRBV9, the J gene TRBJ2-5; the D gene could be TRBD1 or TRBD2 (6 bases each). The CDR3 contains 14 residues. Germline CDR1 reads SGDLS; CDR2 reads YYNGEE. V lost 4 bases to trimming and J lost 2 bases, with 12 bases between them. CDR3 sequence: CASSIEGGQETQYF. For the CDR3, the DNA is TGTGCCAGCAGCATAGAAGGGGGGCAAGAGACCCAGTACTTC.

The chain recombines TRBV7-3 with TRBJ2-1, with D unresolved. The V and J ends lost 2 bases and 5 bases respectively, with 10 bases between them. Per the germline V gene, CDR1 is SGHTA and CDR2 is FQGTGA. This CDR3 is 14 amino acids long. DNA for the CDR3: TGTGCCAGCAGCTTATCTCGCGGTGACAATGAGCAGTTCTTC. Encoded protein: CASSLSRGDNEQFF.

The chain is built from TRBV25-1 and TRBJ1-4; no definite D call. CDR1 MGHDK and CDR2 SYGVNS come from the germline V gene. V was trimmed by 6 bases and J by 0 bases, leaving 14 bases between them. The CDR3 spans 16 residues. CDR3 residues: CASSLNTVSTNEKLFF. CDR3 DNA: TGTGCCAGCAGCCTTAACACAGTTTCAACTAATGAAAAACTGTTTTTT.

The J gene is TRBJ1-4, the V gene TRBV5-5, with unresolved D. Deletions cut 0 bases from V and 2 bases from J, with 8 bases between. The CDR3 length is 15 residues. The V gene's germline CDR1 is SGHKS and CDR2 YYEKEE (reference sequence). The CDR3 is CASSLEGVTNEKLFF. The CDR3 coding sequence is TGTGCCAGCAGCTTGGAGGGAGTTACTAATGAAAAACTGTTTTTT. Full variable domain (missing parts from reference TRBV5-5 and TRBJ1-4): DAGVTQSPTHLIKTRGQQVTLRCSPISGHKSVSWYQQVLGQGPQFIFQYYEKEERGRGNFPDRFSARQFPNYSSELNVNALLLGDSALYLCASSLEGVTNEKLFFGSGTQLSVL.

This chain uses TRBV5-4 with TRBJ1-5; 7 nucleotides line up with TRBD1. This CDR3 is 14 amino acids long. The trim removed 1 base at V and 3 bases at J, leaving 1 base unmatched. CDR1 is SGHNT, CDR2 YYREEE, per germline (reference sequence). Here the CDR3 DNA reads TGTGCCAGCAGCTTGAGGGGGCCCAATCAGCCCCAGCATTTT. Translated, it gives CASSLRGPNQPQHF.